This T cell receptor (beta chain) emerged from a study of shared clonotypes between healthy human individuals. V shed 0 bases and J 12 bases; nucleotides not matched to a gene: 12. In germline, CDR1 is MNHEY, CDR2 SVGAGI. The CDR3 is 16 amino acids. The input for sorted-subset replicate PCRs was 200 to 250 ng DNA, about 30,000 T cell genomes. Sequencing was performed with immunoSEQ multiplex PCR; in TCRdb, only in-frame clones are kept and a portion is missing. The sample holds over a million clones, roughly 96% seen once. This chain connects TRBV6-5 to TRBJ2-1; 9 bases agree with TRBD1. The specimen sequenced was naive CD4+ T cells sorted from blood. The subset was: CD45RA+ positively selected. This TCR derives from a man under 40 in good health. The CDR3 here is CASSYSTGQGPGGQFF. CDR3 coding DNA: TGTGCCAGCAGTTACTCTACGGGACAGGGACCGGGGGGGCAGTTCTTC.